Listed below are T cell receptor beta chains from one sample, sequenced in a study of T cell responses to AZD1222 COVID-19 vaccine. Some clones are missing from TCRdb's copy, which holds only in-frame ones; the method was immunoSEQ multiplex PCR. This repertoire shows 200,000 to 300,000 clones, more than 85% found once; its top ten account for less than 0.6%. This specimen was peripheral blood, taken on day 0 of AZD1222 vaccination. The receptor set was obtained from an adult in good health. Each CDR3 is given without its conserved first and last residue. The order of the fields is V gene, CDR3 protein.

>TRBV12-3/TRBV12-4
ASSLGNEQF
>TRBV18
ASSPPSKDAQY
>TRBV5-1
ASSGSLGQLGTGELF
>TRBV19
ASSSQTHRTYNSPLH
>TRBV7-8
ASSPDRNYGYT
>TRBV6-5
ASSSPGTGYT
>TRBV5-5
ASSSTAANTGELF
>TRBV3-1/TRBV3-2
ASSSPGRSGYEQY
>TRBV5-1
ASSLVDSPYEQY
>TRBV2
ASGGQGGYSNQPQH
>TRBV14
ASSRIGDLNTEAF
>TRBV6-1
ASSDWTSGGNQPQH
>TRBV20-1
SASSGVSSYEQY
>TRBV28
ASSSRLYNEQF
>TRBV3-1/TRBV3-2
ASSPGASGGDTQY
>TRBV27
ASRLRPWSPNTGELF
>TRBV4-3
ASSQGGRAYGYT
>TRBV7-3
ASSLVLATNTGELF
>TRBV5-1
ASSLPGSSYNEQF